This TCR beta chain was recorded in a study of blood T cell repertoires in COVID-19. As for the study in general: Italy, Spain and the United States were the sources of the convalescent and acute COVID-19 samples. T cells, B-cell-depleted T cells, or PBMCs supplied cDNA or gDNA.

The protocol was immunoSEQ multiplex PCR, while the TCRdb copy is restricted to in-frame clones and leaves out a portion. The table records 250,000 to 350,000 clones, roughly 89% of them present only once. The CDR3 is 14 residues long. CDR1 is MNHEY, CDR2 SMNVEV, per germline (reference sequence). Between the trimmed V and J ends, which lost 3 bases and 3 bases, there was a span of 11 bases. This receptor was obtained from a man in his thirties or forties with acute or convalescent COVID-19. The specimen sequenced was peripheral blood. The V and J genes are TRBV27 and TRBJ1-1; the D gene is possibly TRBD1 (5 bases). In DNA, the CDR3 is TGTGCCAGCAGTTTTAAGGGGCCCTACACTGAAGCTTTCTTT. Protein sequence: CASSFKGPYTEAFF.